The T cell receptor (beta chain) under discussion was sequenced for a study of post-analysis software for immune sequencing data. Overall study findings and caveats: The study found significantly lower normalized Chao1 diversity in multiple sclerosis patients than in controls.

To note about this clonotype: No antigen is known for it.

Incorporated into the TCR beta cDNA libraries were unique molecular identifiers, which served to reduce PCR and sequencing biases. The T cell input of roughly 0.85 to 11 million gave roughly 0.5 million cDNA molecules. TCRdb passed the PCR reads through MiXCR, listing each CDR3 protein once. The sample includes fewer than 700,000 distinct CDR3 sequences, around 47% seen only once; the top ten take about 1.8%. This clonotype was sampled from a girl aged 5 to 17 with multiple sclerosis. Sequenced sample: blood.

CDR3 sequence: CAEGGSTDTQYF. CDR3 DNA sequence: TGTGCCGAGGGCGGGAGCACAGATACGCAGTATTTT. V usage is TRBV6-6 and J usage is TRBJ2-3; the D gene is possibly TRBD2 (5 bases). Germline V gene sequence: CDR1 MNHNY, CDR2 SVGAGI (reference sequence). The CDR3 contains 12 residues. V lost 11 bases to trimming and J lost 0 bases, with 9 bases between them.